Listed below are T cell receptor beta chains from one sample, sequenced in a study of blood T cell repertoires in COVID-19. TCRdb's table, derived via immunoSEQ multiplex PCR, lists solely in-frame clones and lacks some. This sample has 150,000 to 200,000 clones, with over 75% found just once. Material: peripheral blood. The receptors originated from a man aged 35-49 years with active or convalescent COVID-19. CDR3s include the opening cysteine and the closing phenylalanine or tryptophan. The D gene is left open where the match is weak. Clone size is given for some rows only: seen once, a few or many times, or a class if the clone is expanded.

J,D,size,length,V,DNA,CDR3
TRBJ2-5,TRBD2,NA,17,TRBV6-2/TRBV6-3,TGTGCCAGCAGTTACTCGGGACTAGCGGGGGGGCCAGAGACCCAGTACTTC,CASSYSGLAGGPETQYF
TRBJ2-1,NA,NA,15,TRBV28,TGTGCCAGCAGCTTAAATCCGGGACTCTACAATGAGCAGTTCTTC,CASSLNPGLYNEQFF
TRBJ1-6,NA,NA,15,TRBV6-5,TGTGCCAGCAGTTACTCGGCAGTCAGTAATTCACCCCTCCACTTT,CASSYSAVSNSPLHF
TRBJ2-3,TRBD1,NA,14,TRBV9,TGTGCCAGCAGCGGACAGGGAAGCACAGATACGCAGTATTTT,CASSGQGSTDTQYF
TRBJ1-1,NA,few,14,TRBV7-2,TGTGCCAGCAGCCTAAGGGGGTTACTCGTACAAGCTTTCTTT,CASSLRGLLVQAFF
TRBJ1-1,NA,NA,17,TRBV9,TGTGCCAGCAGCGTAGGGGGGCAGGGGCACTTTAACACTGAAGCTTTCTTT,CASSVGGQGHFNTEAFF
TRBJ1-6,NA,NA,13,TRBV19,TGTGCCAGTAGCCCCGGGAACCCCTCACCCCTCCACTTT,CASSPGNPSPLHF
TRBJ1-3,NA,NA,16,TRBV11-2,TGTGCCAGCAGCTTAGGATTAGTTCGGTCTGGAAACACCATATATTTT,CASSLGLVRSGNTIYF
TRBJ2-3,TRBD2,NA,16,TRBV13,TGTGCCAGCAGCGTAGGGGGACTAGTATACCCAGATACGCAGTATTTT,CASSVGGLVYPDTQYF
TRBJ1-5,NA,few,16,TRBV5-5,TGTGCCAGCAGCCCTCAGCCAGGGGTAAGCAATCAGCCCCAGCATTTT,CASSPQPGVSNQPQHF
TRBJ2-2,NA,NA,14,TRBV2,TGTGCCAGCAGTAACGTGGGGGGGCTGGTGGAGCTGTTTTTT,CASSNVGGLVELFF
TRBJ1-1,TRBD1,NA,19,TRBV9,TGTGCCAGCAGCGTAGTCCCGACAGGGGTTGCGAGATCGAACACTGAAGCTTTCTTT,CASSVVPTGVARSNTEAFF
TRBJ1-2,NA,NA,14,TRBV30,TGTGCCTGGAGTCAACGGACAGACGACTATGGCTACACCTTC,CAWSQRTDDYGYTF
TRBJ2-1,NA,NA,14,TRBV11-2,TGTGCCAGCGGGCCGGGATCAGTCACCAGTGAGCAGTTCTTC,CASGPGSVTSEQFF
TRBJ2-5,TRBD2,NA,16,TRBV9,TGTGCCAGCAGCCTACGACTAGCGGGGGGGCAAGAGACCCAGTACTTC,CASSLRLAGGQETQYF
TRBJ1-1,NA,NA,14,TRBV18,TGTGCCAGCTCACCAAAAGCAATGAGGACTGAAGCTTTCTTT,CASSPKAMRTEAFF
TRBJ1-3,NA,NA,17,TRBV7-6,TGTGCCAGCAGCTTATTAGGACAGCCCGCCTCTGGAAACACCATATATTTT,CASSLLGQPASGNTIYF
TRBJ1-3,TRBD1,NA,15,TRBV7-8,TGTGCCAGCAGCGCCTCGACAGGGAGAGAAAACACCATATATTTT,CASSASTGRENTIYF
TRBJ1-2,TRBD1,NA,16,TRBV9,TGTGCCAGCAGCGAGACAGGGCTCGACGCTAACTATGGCTACACCTTC,CASSETGLDANYGYTF
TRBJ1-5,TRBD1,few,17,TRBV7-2,TGTGCCAGCAGCTTAAGGGACAGGACCTATAGCAATCAGCCCCAGCATTTT,CASSLRDRTYSNQPQHF
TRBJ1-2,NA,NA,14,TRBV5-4,TGTGCCAGCAGCTTAGGGGAAGGGCACTATGGCTACACCTTC,CASSLGEGHYGYTF
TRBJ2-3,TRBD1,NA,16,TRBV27,TGTGCCAGCAGTTTAGCGGGACAGGGGGTCTCAGATACGCAGTATTTT,CASSLAGQGVSDTQYF
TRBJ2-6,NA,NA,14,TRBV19,TGTGCCAGCACCGGTCCCTCTGGGGCCAACGTCCTGACTTTC,CASTGPSGANVLTF
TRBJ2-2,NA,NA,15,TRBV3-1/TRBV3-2,TGTGCCAGCAGCCAAGATATGAGGGACACCGGGGAGCTGTTTTTT,CASSQDMRDTGELFF
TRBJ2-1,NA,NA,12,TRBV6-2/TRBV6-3,TGTGCCAGCAGCCGCACAGACAATGAGCAGTTCTTC,CASSRTDNEQFF
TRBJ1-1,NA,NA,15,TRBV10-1,TGCGCCAGCAGTGAGCGTCCCGAGTTGGACACTGAAGCTTTCTTT,CASSERPELDTEAFF
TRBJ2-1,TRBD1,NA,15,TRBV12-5,TGTGCTAGTGCCCCGGGACAGGGGGCTCATGGTGAGCAGTTCTTC,CASAPGQGAHGEQFF
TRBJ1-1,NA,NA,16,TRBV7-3,TGTGCCAGCAGTGGGGGAGGGGAAACGGCGAACACTGAAGCTTTCTTT,CASSGGGETANTEAFF
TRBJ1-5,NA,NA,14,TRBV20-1,TGCAGTGCTAGTCTAGCTAGAGTCAATCAGCCCCAGCATTTT,CSASLARVNQPQHF
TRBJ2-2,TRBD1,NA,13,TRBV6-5,TGTGCCAGCAGAGACAGGGGTGACGGGGAGCTGTTTTTT,CASRDRGDGELFF
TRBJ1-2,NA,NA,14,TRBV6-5,TGTGCCAGCAGTCCTACAGGGACGCCTAATGGCTACACCTTC,CASSPTGTPNGYTF
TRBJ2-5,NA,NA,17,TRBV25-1,TGTGCCAGCAGTGCCCCCATTGGGGCGATGTACCAAGAGACCCAGTACTTC,CASSAPIGAMYQETQYF
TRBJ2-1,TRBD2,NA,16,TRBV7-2,TGTGCCAGCAGCTTCGTTAGCGGGGCTCTATACAATGAGCAGTTCTTC,CASSFVSGALYNEQFF